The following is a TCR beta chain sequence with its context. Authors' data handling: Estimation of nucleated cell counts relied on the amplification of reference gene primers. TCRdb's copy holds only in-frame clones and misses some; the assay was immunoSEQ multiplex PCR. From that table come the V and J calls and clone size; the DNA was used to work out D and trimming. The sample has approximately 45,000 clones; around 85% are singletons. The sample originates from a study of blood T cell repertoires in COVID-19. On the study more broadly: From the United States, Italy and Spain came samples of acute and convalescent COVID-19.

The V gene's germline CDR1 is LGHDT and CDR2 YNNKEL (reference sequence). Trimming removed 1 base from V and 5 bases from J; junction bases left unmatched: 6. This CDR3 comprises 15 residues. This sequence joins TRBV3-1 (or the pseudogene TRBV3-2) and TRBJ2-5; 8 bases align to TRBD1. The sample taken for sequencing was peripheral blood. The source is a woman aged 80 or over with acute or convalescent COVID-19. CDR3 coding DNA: TGTGCCAGCAGCCAAGCGCACAGGGGGGCTGAGACCCAGTACTTC. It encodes CASSQAHRGAETQYF.